The clone carrying this T cell receptor beta chain is a singleton in its sample. These data are taken from a study of PD-1 blockade in classical Hodgkin lymphoma. Documented time point: cycle 4 day 1 (C4D1), after about 6 weeks of nivolumab. Autologous stem cell transplantation was followed by relapse in every patient, and brentuximab vedotin exposure varied. V was trimmed by 5 bases and J by 4 bases, leaving 14 bases between them. Looked up from germline, CDR1 is SGHTA and CDR2 is FQGTGA. The CDR3 covers 14 residues. Here immunoSEQ multiplex PCR was the method, and the copy in TCRdb shows in-frame clones only, minus some. Of over 25,000 clones in the sample, approximately 68% were seen once.

The sequenced sample was peripheral blood mononuclear cells (PBMCs), obtained before the fourth cycle of nivolumab. The receptor was isolated from a human donor with classical Hodgkin lymphoma. The chain carries TRBV7-3 and TRBJ1-1; TRBD1 is a possible D gene (6 bases). In DNA form, the CDR3 reads TGTGCCAGCAGCATTACAGGGTGGGGCACTGAAGCTTTCTTT. Translating it yields CASSITGWGTEAFF.